This T cell receptor beta chain was obtained from a study of blood T cell repertoires in COVID-19. The overall study: Samples representing acute and convalescent COVID-19 were sourced from the United States, Italy and Spain.

The repertoire was sequenced with immunoSEQ multiplex PCR; TCRdb's copy has only in-frame clones and lacks some. The top ten hold less than 6% of the sample, which has roughly 300,000 clones, around 87% seen once. Study members were between roughly 18 and 100 years old and lived in approximately 25 US regions. The CDR3 spans 11 residues. CDR1 and CDR2 from the germline V gene are MRHNA and SNTAGT. Trimming removed 8 bases from V and 2 bases from J, with 6 bases in between. In its sample, this clone was seen a few times. The sequencing sample was made of PBMCs or T cells enriched from blood (not recorded which). The chain uses TRBV6-4 and TRBJ1-1, with unresolved D. The clonotype comes from a woman younger than 45 who had recovered from COVID-19. The CDR3, as DNA: TGTGCCAGCCCCGTAAACACTGAAGCTTTCTTT. Translation gives CASPVNTEAFF.